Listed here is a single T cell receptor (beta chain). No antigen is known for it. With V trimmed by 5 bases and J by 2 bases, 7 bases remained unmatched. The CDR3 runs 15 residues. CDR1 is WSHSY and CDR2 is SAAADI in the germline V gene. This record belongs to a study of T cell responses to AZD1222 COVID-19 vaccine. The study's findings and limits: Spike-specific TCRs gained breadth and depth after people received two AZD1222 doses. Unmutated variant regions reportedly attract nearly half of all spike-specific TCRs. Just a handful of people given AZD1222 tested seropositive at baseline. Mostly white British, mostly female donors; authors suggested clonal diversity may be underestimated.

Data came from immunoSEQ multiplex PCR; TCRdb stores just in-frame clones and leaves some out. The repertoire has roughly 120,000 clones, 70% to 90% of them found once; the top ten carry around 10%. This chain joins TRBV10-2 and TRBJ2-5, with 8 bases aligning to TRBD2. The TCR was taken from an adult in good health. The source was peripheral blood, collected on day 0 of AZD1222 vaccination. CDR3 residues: CASSNVTGGQETQYF. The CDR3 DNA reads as TGCGCCAGCAGTAACGTAACGGGAGGGCAAGAGACCCAGTACTTC.